This T cell receptor beta chain emerged from a study of PD-1 blockade in classical Hodgkin lymphoma. In every patient, relapse followed autologous stem cell transplantation, while exposure to brentuximab vedotin differed. Best responses fell into complete response, partial response or progressive disease. Study-wide results and caveats: The authors have not defined what causes the repertoire differences, possibly disease activity or prior therapy. CD4+ TCR diversity climbed significantly by C4D1, unlike CD8+ TCR diversity. Baseline TCR diversity was reportedly lower in newly diagnosed patients than in healthy donors. It was reported as lower still in relapsed/refractory patients.

Only a few counts were recorded for this clone. Its antigen is as yet unknown. The table came from immunoSEQ multiplex PCR; TCRdb's copy has only in-frame clones and leaves some out. This sample has 14,000 to 15,000 clones, with roughly 68% found just once. Germline-derived CDR1 and CDR2 are MGHRA and YSYEKL. Trimming took 4 bases from V and 0 from J, leaving 10 bases between them. The CDR3 consists of 15 residues. V is TRBV4-1 and J is TRBJ2-4, with D perhaps TRBD1 (5 bases). This clonotype was obtained from a human donor with classical Hodgkin lymphoma. The source material was peripheral blood mononuclear cells (PBMCs), sampled at baseline. The CDR3 DNA sequence: TGCGCCAGCAGCCTCGACAGCCTAGCCAAAAACATTCAGTACTTC. As protein: CASSLDSLAKNIQYF.